This TCR beta chain was observed in a study of CXCR3-negative and CXCR3-positive naive CD8 T cells. Libraries of TRB cDNA were made by 5' RACE and carried UMIs. TCRdb reanalyzed the 5' RACE reads, giving one entry per CDR3 protein sequence and no DNA. Its listing shows 100,000 to 150,000 distinct CDR3 sequences. The length of the CDR3 is 15 residues. CDR1 and CDR2 (germline): SGHRS, YFSETQ. The V call is TRBV5-1, the J call TRBJ2-3. Sequenced material: naive CXCR3- CD8+ T cells from blood. Subset defined: CD45RO-CCR7+CD27+CD95- naive CD8+ T cells lacking CXCR3 (TNR3-). This receptor was identified in a human donor in good health. Some clones in this sample may be carry-over from other donors' samples. The CDR3 loop reads CASSLGDTSTDTQYF. The entire variable domain, with the rest obtained from reference TRBV5-1 and TRBJ2-3, is as follows: KAGVTQTPRYLIKTRGQQVTLSCSPISGHRSVSWYQQTPGQGLQFLFEYFSETQRNKGNFPGRFSGRQFSNSRSEMNVSTLELGDSALYLCASSLGDTSTDTQYFGPGTRLTVL.